A single sample is the source of the 26 T cell receptor beta chains below, sequenced in a study of graft-versus-host responses after intestinal transplantation. Tissue processing of the graft released intraepithelial and lamina propria lymphocytes from it. Clones were read by immunoSEQ multiplex PCR, and TCRdb kept only the in-frame ones, dropping some. This sample has more than 13,000 clones, with just under 70% found just once. This sample comprised ileum tissue, obtained approximately 780 days after intestinal transplantation. The receptors come from a human patient who received an intestinal transplant, so some T cells may come from the graft donor.

The V gene is TRBV30, the J gene TRBJ2-7, with D perhaps matching TRBD2 (5 bases). The CDR3 has 15 residues. In germline, CDR1 is GTSNPN, CDR2 SVGIG (reference sequence). Trimming shortened V by 0 bases and J by 2 bases, and 14 bases separated the two germline ends. The CDR3 sequence: CAWSVLPGRPYEQYF. CDR3 coding DNA: TGTGCCTGGAGTGTACTTCCGGGAAGGCCCTACGAGCAGTACTTC.

The J gene is TRBJ2-3, the V gene TRBV14, with D tentatively TRBD2 (7 bases). The germline V gene has CDR1 SGHDN and CDR2 FVKESK. V shed 0 bases and J shed 5 bases, with 12 bases lying between them. This CDR3 is 15 amino acids long. CDR3 in DNA: TGTGCCAGCAGCCAAGAAGGGGGGGCCGGAGATACGCAGTATTTT. Its protein product is CASSQEGGAGDTQYF.

The chain links TRBV4-3 to TRBJ2-4; D is undetermined. CDR1 is LGHNA, CDR2 YSLEER, per germline. The CDR3 has 19 residues. Trimming took off 4 bases at V and 0 bases at J, with 22 bases between the two ends. In DNA form, the CDR3 reads TGCGCCAGCAGCCGAGATTATTTGGTTGGGCCAGCAGCCAAAAACATTCAGTACTTC. Translation gives CASSRDYLVGPAAKNIQYF.

This chain uses TRBV1 with TRBJ2-7; the D segment call TRBD2 is taken from the table without a DNA check. TRBV1 is assigned pseudogene status. There are 13 residues in the CDR3. The CDR3 DNA sequence: TGCACCAGCTACGGGACGCCGGGGGACGAGCAGTACTTC. This sequence encodes CTSYGTPGDEQYF.

This clone was seen once. The CDR3, as DNA: TGCGCCAGCAGCCAGTGGGGTTGGACTAGCTCCTACAATGAGCAGTTCTTC. It specifies CASSQWGWTSSYNEQFF. J is TRBJ2-1 and V is TRBV4-1; 7 nucleotides agree with TRBD2. Germline trimming cut 3 bases from V and 0 bases from J; bases unmatched to any gene: 8. The CDR3 runs 17 residues. Germline CDR1 MGHRA, CDR2 YSYEKL.

The chain recombines TRBV4-2 with TRBJ1-6, with D possibly TRBD1 on 6 matching bases. CDR3 length: 18 amino acids. Per the germline V gene, CDR1 is LGHNA and CDR2 is YNFKEQ. V lost 4 bases and J 2 bases, leaving 18 bases between the germline ends. CDR3 nucleotides: TGTGCCAGCAGCCCGCGAGCAGGGGAAGAGACCTATAATTCACCCCTCCACTTT. Its translation: CASSPRAGEETYNSPLHF.

The V gene is TRBV7-2, the J gene TRBJ2-6; weak D call: TRBD2 (6 bases). This CDR3 region has 16 residues. Germline V CDR1 and CDR2: SGHTA, FQGNSA. V was cut by 4 bases and J by 4 bases, with 14 bases left in between. The chain's CDR3 is CASSSPGARGANVLTF. For the CDR3, the DNA is TGTGCCAGCAGCTCCCCGGGAGCCCGGGGGGCCAACGTCCTGACTTTC.

This clone showed up just a few times. V and J are TRBV5-1 and TRBJ2-1, with a tentative D call TRBD2 (6 bases). Germline-derived CDR1 and CDR2 are SGHRS and YFSETQ. The CDR3 length is 15 residues. V shed 5 bases and J shed 2 bases, with 14 bases lying between them. The CDR3 DNA sequence: TGCGCCAGCAGTCCGGAACTAGCCGCCTACAATGAGCAGTTCTTC. It encodes CASSPELAAYNEQFF. The whole variable domain, remainder taken from reference TRBV5-1 and TRBJ2-1, is KAGVTQTPRYLIKTRGQQVTLSCSPISGHRSVSWYQQTPGQGLQFLFEYFSETQRNKGNFPGRFSGRQFSNSRSEMNVSTLELGDSALYLCASSPELAAYNEQFFGPGTRLTVL.

The chain is built from TRBV6-5 and TRBJ1-1; maybe TRBD1 (5 bases). The CDR3 covers 13 residues. Germline V gives CDR1 MNHEY, CDR2 SVGAGI. Trimming pared 1 base from V and 6 bases from J, leaving 9 bases between. The CDR3 spells CASSYWDGSEAFF. For the CDR3, the DNA is TGTGCCAGCAGTTACTGGGACGGTTCTGAAGCTTTCTTT.

The rearrangement joins TRBV10-2 to TRBJ2-5, with 8 bases aligning to TRBD1. From germline, CDR1 is WSHSY and CDR2 SAAADI. The CDR3 spans 14 residues. The V and J ends lost 6 bases and 2 bases, in that order; junction bases with no gene match: 5. The CDR3 is CASSGQGHQETQYF. The CDR3 DNA follows: TGCGCCAGCAGCGGACAGGGCCATCAAGAGACCCAGTACTTC.

The CDR3 DNA follows: TGTGCCTGGAATTCGGTAGGTCTCAATCAGCCCCAGCATTTT. It encodes CAWNSVGLNQPQHF. The chain combines TRBV30 with TRBJ1-5; D not resolved. The germline V gene has CDR1 GTSNPN and CDR2 SVGIG (reference sequence). V was clipped by 4 bases and J by 3 bases, with 13 bases between them. The CDR3 spans 14 residues.

This clone was seen just once. The chain is built from TRBV4-1 and TRBJ2-7; D gene unclear. CDR1 is MGHRA and CDR2 is YSYEKL in the germline V gene. V gave up 1 base and J gave up 3 bases, with 19 bases separating them. This CDR3 region has 17 residues. The CDR3 DNA is TGCGCCAGCAGCCAAGGGTCCCCGGGCCAAGGAAGCTACGAGCAGTACTTC. It translates to CASSQGSPGQGSYEQYF.

The CDR3, as DNA: TGTGCCAGCAGCTTAGGGACAGGGGAGCTCGAGCAGTACTTC. Translation: CASSLGTGELEQYF. The chain carries TRBV11-2 and TRBJ2-7; 9 nucleotides line up with TRBD1. J was trimmed by 6 bases and V by 1 base; bases with no gene match: 4. The CDR3 totals 14 residues. CDR1 is SGHAT, CDR2 FQNNGV, per germline. The full variable domain, with the rest looked up from reference TRBV11-2 and TRBJ2-7, is EAGVAQSPRYKIIEKRQSVAFWCNPISGHATLYWYQQILGQGPKLLIQFQNNGVVDDSQLPKDRFSAERLKGVDSTLKIQPAKLEDSAVYLCASSLGTGELEQYFGPGTRLTVT.

The V call is TRBV6-6, the J call TRBJ1-1; TRBD1 is a possible D gene (6 bases). The germline V gene has CDR1 MNHNY and CDR2 SVGAGI (reference sequence). This CDR3 spans 14 amino acids. The V end lost 6 bases, the J end lost 4 bases, and 15 bases lay between the germline ends. The CDR3 loop reads CASRETGKATEAFF. For the CDR3, the DNA is TGTGCCAGCAGGGAAACAGGGAAGGCCACTGAAGCTTTCTTT.

This clone was seen just once. The rearrangement uses TRBV28 and TRBJ2-1; D possibly corresponds to TRBD2 (5 bases). The CDR3 runs 15 residues. Per the germline V gene, CDR1 is MDHEN and CDR2 is SYDVKM. The V end was cut by 11 bases, the J end by 8 bases, with 25 bases between. The CDR3: CASPAPLGSSYEQFF. The CDR3 nucleotides read TGTGCCTCCCCCGCTCCCCTGGGGAGCTCGTATGAGCAGTTCTTC.

This clone was seen a handful of times. CDR3 region: CASSLAQGAERGYTF. CDR3 bases: TGTGCCAGCAGCTTAGCCCAGGGGGCAGAGCGGGGCTACACCTTC. The V gene is TRBV7-9, the J gene TRBJ1-2; TRBD1 matches at 8 bases. V lost 0 bases and J lost 8; bases outside the gene matches: 8. Germline V CDR1 and CDR2: SEHNR, FQNEAQ (reference sequence). The CDR3 spans 15 residues.

This clone was observed a few times. The V and J genes are TRBV18 and TRBJ1-2, with D possibly TRBD1 on 6 matching bases. Trimming cost V 1 base and J 4 bases, with 10 bases left between them. CDR1 and CDR2 (germline): KGHSH, LQKENI. CDR3 length equals 14 residues. CDR3 nucleotide sequence: TGTGCCAGCTCACCACTCTCGGACAGCTATGGCTACACCTTC. This gives the protein CASSPLSDSYGYTF.

The chain employs TRBV10-1 and TRBJ1-1; D remains ambiguous. Trimming shortened V by 4 bases and J by 1 base, and 7 bases separated the two germline ends. Per the germline V gene, CDR1 is WNHNN and CDR2 is SYGVQD (reference sequence). This CDR3 region has 13 residues. The CDR3 DNA is TGCGCCAGCAGTGCCCAGGCGAACACTGAAGCTTTCTTT. Its protein product is CASSAQANTEAFF.

This chain uses TRBV7-8 with TRBJ1-5; maybe TRBD1 (5 bases). CDR1 SGHVS and CDR2 FQNEAQ come from the germline V gene. Trimming removed 3 bases at V and 4 bases at J, with 7 bases between. The CDR3 has 13 residues. This chain's CDR3 is CASSFQGNQPQHF. The CDR3 DNA reads TGTGCCAGCAGCTTCCAGGGAAATCAGCCCCAGCATTTT.

The V call is TRBV7-9, the J call TRBJ1-4; tentative D call: TRBD1 (5 bases). This CDR3 has 17 residues. The V gene lost 2 bases and the J gene lost 6 bases, with 19 bases spanning the gap. Germline assignment: CDR1 SEHNR and CDR2 FQNEAQ (reference sequence). In DNA, the CDR3 is TGTGCCAGCAGCTTAAACGCGAGGGGCCCGGTTTATGAAAAACTGTTTTTT. This sequence encodes CASSLNARGPVYEKLFF.

V gene TRBV18 combines with J gene TRBJ2-5; D is unresolved. There are 12 residues in the CDR3. The germline V gene has CDR1 KGHSH and CDR2 LQKENI. V was clipped by 0 bases and J by 5 bases, with 4 bases between them. CDR3 in DNA: TGTGCCAGCTCACCACCGATGGAGACCCAGTACTTC. Residues: CASSPPMETQYF.

The chain couples TRBV7-7 to TRBJ1-1; no firm D call. V lost 2 bases and J 3 bases, leaving 7 bases between the germline ends. The CDR3 is 13 residues long. CDR1 is SSHAT and CDR2 is FNYEAQ in the germline V gene (reference sequence). The CDR3 here is CASSLKWDTEAFF. The CDR3 DNA reads as TGTGCCAGCAGCTTAAAATGGGACACTGAAGCTTTCTTT.

The chain recombines TRBV5-8 with TRBJ1-1; 7 nucleotides line up with TRBD1. The CDR3 loop spans 12 amino acids. CDR1 and CDR2 from the germline V gene are SGHTS and YDEGEE. V lost 0 bases, J lost 7 bases, and 0 bases stayed unmatched. The CDR3 DNA follows: TGTGCCAGCAGCTTGGGGGACAGTGAAGCTTTCTTT. It encodes CASSLGDSEAFF.

There are a few counts of this clone. The V gene is TRBV28, the J gene TRBJ2-4, with a tentative D call TRBD2 (6 bases). CDR3 length: 18 residues. Germline values: CDR1 MDHEN, CDR2 SYDVKM. The V end was cut by 5 bases, the J end by 0 bases, with 20 bases between. CDR3 in amino acids: CASSILFPGEGAKNIQYF. The CDR3, as DNA: TGTGCCAGCAGTATACTTTTCCCGGGAGAAGGAGCCAAAAACATTCAGTACTTC. The full variable domain, rest sourced from reference TRBV28 and TRBJ2-4, is DVKVTQSSRYLVKRTGEKVFLECVQDMDHENMFWYRQDPGLGLRLIYFSYDVKMKEKGDIPEGYSVSREKKERFSLILESASTNQTSMYLCASSILFPGEGAKNIQYFGAGTRLSVL.

The rearrangement links TRBV2 to TRBJ1-2; no clear D. The CDR3 runs to 15 residues. In germline, CDR1 is SNHLY, CDR2 FYNNEI. V shed 1 base and J shed 1 base, with 10 bases lying between them. CDR3 in amino acids: CASSEENLLNYGYTF. CDR3 DNA sequence: TGTGCCAGCAGTGAAGAAAATTTACTTAACTATGGCTACACCTTC.

The V and J genes are TRBV7-8 and TRBJ2-5; the match to TRBD1 covers 9 bases. This CDR3 spans 15 amino acids. The germline gives CDR1 SGHVS, CDR2 FQNEAQ. J was trimmed by 5 bases and V by 3 bases; bases with no gene match: 7. The CDR3 reads CASSFLGTGMETQYF. The CDR3 DNA is TGTGCCAGCAGCTTTTTGGGGACAGGGATGGAGACCCAGTACTTC.